A selection of T cell receptor beta chains follows, all from one sample in a study of T cell responses to AZD1222 COVID-19 vaccine. Sequencing used immunoSEQ multiplex PCR; TCRdb keeps in-frame clones, though not all of them. Of more than 150,000 clones listed, 85% to 95% are singletons. Sample: peripheral blood, taken on day 0 of AZD1222 vaccination. The source of these receptors is an adult in good health. The CDR3 runs from the conserved cysteine through the conserved F or W. The order of the fields is D gene, J gene, clone size, V gene, CDR3 protein, CDR3 DNA. D genes are given only for firm matches. The size field is filled for only some rows; it gives once, few, many or a size class.

>NA|TRBJ1-1|NA|TRBV9
CASSRTGMNTEAFF
TGTGCCAGCAGCCGGACGGGGATGAACACTGAAGCTTTCTTT
>TRBD1|TRBJ1-4|NA|TRBV9
CASSVGQGAREKLFF
TGTGCCAGCAGCGTGGGACAGGGGGCAAGAGAAAAACTGTTTTTT
>TRBD1|TRBJ2-1|NA|TRBV5-1
CASSLTSTGQYNEQFF
TGCGCCAGCAGCTTAACTTCGACAGGGCAATACAATGAGCAGTTCTTC
>TRBD1|TRBJ1-6|NA|TRBV4-3
CASSQGQGINSPLHF
TGCGCCAGCAGCCAGGGACAGGGGATCAATTCACCCCTCCACTTT
>TRBD1|TRBJ2-7|NA|TRBV19
CASSDRVYSYEQYF
TGTGCCAGTAGTGACAGGGTTTACTCCTACGAGCAGTACTTC
>NA|TRBJ1-1|NA|TRBV5-1
CASSSGAGFVPEAFF
TGCGCCAGCAGCAGTGGGGCAGGGTTTGTCCCTGAAGCTTTCTTT
>NA|TRBJ2-7|NA|TRBV2
CASSRWQQYF
TGTGCCAGCAGTCGCTGGCAGCAGTACTTC
>NA|TRBJ1-1|NA|TRBV28
CASSFGDTGGGEAFF
TGTGCCAGCAGTTTTGGGGACACCGGAGGGGGTGAAGCTTTCTTT
>NA|TRBJ2-2|NA|TRBV7-3
CATGPNTGELFF
TGTGCCACCGGACCAAACACCGGGGAGCTGTTTTTT
>TRBD2|TRBJ2-7|few|TRBV5-1
CASSLGTSGYEQYF
TGCGCCAGCAGCTTGGGGACTAGCGGCTACGAGCAGTACTTC
>TRBD1|TRBJ1-1|NA|TRBV19
CASSLDRGYMNTEAFF
TGTGCCAGTAGTTTGGACAGGGGCTATATGAACACTGAAGCTTTCTTT
>TRBD1|TRBJ2-1|NA|TRBV19
CASSIDLGTGKSEQFF
TGTGCCAGTAGTATAGACCTAGGGACAGGGAAGAGTGAGCAGTTCTTC
>NA|TRBJ2-2|few|TRBV11-2
CASSLSLGYTGELFF
TGTGCCAGCAGCCTAAGTCTAGGTTACACCGGGGAGCTGTTTTTT
>NA|TRBJ2-2|NA|TRBV30
CAWSLGRSGELFF
TGTGCCTGGAGCTTAGGGAGATCCGGGGAGCTGTTTTTT
>TRBD2|TRBJ2-1|NA|TRBV2
CASSPSGSSYNEQFF
TGTGCCAGCAGTCCGAGCGGGAGCTCCTACAATGAGCAGTTCTTC
>TRBD2|TRBJ2-7|NA|TRBV7-9
CASSPTEPQRGLIDEQYF
TGTGCCAGCAGCCCAACCGAGCCCCAGCGGGGCCTAATTGACGAGCAGTACTTC
>NA|TRBJ2-7|NA|TRBV18
CASSPQGNYEQYF
TGTGCCAGCTCACCTCAGGGGAACTACGAGCAGTACTTC
>TRBD1|TRBJ2-7|NA|TRBV7-6
CASSLEGTGGHEQYF
TGTGCCAGCAGCTTAGAAGGGACAGGGGGCCACGAGCAGTACTTC
>NA|TRBJ2-1|NA|TRBV5-5
CASSLSMIYNEQFF
TGTGCCAGCAGCTTGTCTATGATCTACAATGAGCAGTTCTTC
>TRBD1|TRBJ2-3|NA|TRBV6-4
CASSDGTGGADTQYF
TGTGCCAGCAGTGACGGGACAGGGGGCGCAGATACGCAGTATTTT